The 30 T cell receptor beta chains below all came from one sample that was sequenced in a study of blood T cell repertoires in COVID-19. Sequencing was performed with immunoSEQ multiplex PCR; in TCRdb, only in-frame clones are kept and a portion is missing. The sample lists around 68,000 clones; 80% to 85% were seen once. Sequenced sample: peripheral blood. Every receptor here comes from a human donor in a cohort sampled during active COVID-19.

This clone was observed once. This chain links TRBV5-5 with TRBJ2-2, with 9 positions matching TRBD1. Germline CDR1 SGHKS, CDR2 YYEKEE (reference sequence). The junction had 5 bases not matched to a gene; V was cut back by 0 bases and J by 5 bases. The CDR3 consists of 16 residues. In DNA form, the CDR3 reads TGTGCCAGCAGCTTGGGCAACAGGGGGCTAACCGGGGAGCTGTTTTTT. This sequence encodes CASSLGNRGLTGELFF.

This rearrangement joins TRBV5-1 to TRBJ2-1; no clear D gene. CDR1 and CDR2 (germline): SGHRS, YFSETQ. The ends were cut back, 3 bases at V and 0 bases at J, with 13 bases in the middle. The CDR3 spans 16 residues. The CDR3 nucleotides read TGCGCCAGCAGCTGGTCCCCATTAGTCTCCTACAATGAGCAGTTCTTC. Translating it yields CASSWSPLVSYNEQFF. Supplemented by reference TRBV5-1 and TRBJ2-1, the full variable domain reads KAGVTQTPRYLIKTRGQQVTLSCSPISGHRSVSWYQQTPGQGLQFLFEYFSETQRNKGNFPGRFSGRQFSNSRSEMNVSTLELGDSALYLCASSWSPLVSYNEQFFGPGTRLTVL.

CDR3 sequence: CASSPPPRGEETQYF. Here the CDR3 DNA reads TGTGCCAGCTCACCACCCCCTCGGGGGGAAGAGACCCAGTACTTC. The chain links TRBV18 to TRBJ2-5; 7 bases fit TRBD2. In germline, CDR1 is KGHSH, CDR2 LQKENI. The CDR3 covers 15 residues. The V segment lost 0 bases and the J segment 3 bases; nucleotides outside the gene matches: 4. The full variable domain, rest sourced from reference TRBV18 and TRBJ2-5, is NAGVMQNPRHLVRRRGQEARLRCSPMKGHSHVYWYRQLPEEGLKFMVYLQKENIIDESGMPKERFSAEFPKEGPSILRIQQVVRGDSAAYFCASSPPPRGEETQYFGPGTRLLVL.

A single count supports this clone. The chain uses TRBV11-2 and TRBJ1-2; TRBD1 might be the D (6 bases). This CDR3 is 12 amino acids long. V was cut by 4 bases and J by 3 bases, with 6 bases left in between. The germline V gene has CDR1 SGHAT and CDR2 FQNNGV. Here the CDR3 reads CASSWTDYGYTF. Written as DNA, the CDR3 is TGTGCCAGCAGCTGGACAGACTATGGCTACACCTTC.

The chain links TRBV18 to TRBJ2-3; unclear D gene. The length of the CDR3 is 13 residues. V lost 3 bases, J lost 1 base, and 5 bases lay in between. Germline V gives CDR1 KGHSH, CDR2 LQKENI. CDR3: CASSPQGTDTQYF. The CDR3 DNA is TGTGCCAGCTCACCCCAGGGCACAGATACGCAGTATTTT.

V is TRBV14 and J is TRBJ1-2; a possible D gene is TRBD1 (6 bases). Germline values: CDR1 SGHDN, CDR2 FVKESK. Trimming cost V 0 bases and J 9 bases, with 14 bases left between them. The CDR3 contains 14 residues. The CDR3 region has the DNA TGTGCCAGCAGCCAAGACCCCCTCAGGGGCCGCTACACCTTC. This sequence encodes CASSQDPLRGRYTF.

The V and J genes are TRBV4-2 and TRBJ1-2; no firm D call. CDR1 and CDR2 from the germline V gene are LGHNA and YNFKEQ. CDR3 length: 14 residues. The V end was cut by 4 bases, the J end by 4 bases, with 13 bases between. As DNA, the CDR3 is TGTGCCAGCAGCCCTGACACAAACGGCTATGGCTACACCTTC. It encodes CASSPDTNGYGYTF.

The V and J genes are TRBV7-8 and TRBJ2-5; 8 bases are shared with TRBD2. Germline trimming cut 5 bases from V and 2 bases from J; bases unmatched to any gene: 13. The CDR3 has 17 residues. Germline V gene lookup returns CDR1 SGHVS and CDR2 FQNEAQ. The CDR3 DNA sequence: TGTGCCAGCAGCCCCCCTTACCGCTCTAGCGGGCAAGAGACCCAGTACTTC. It encodes CASSPPYRSSGQETQYF. Looking up the rest from reference TRBV7-8 and TRBJ2-5 gives the full variable domain: GAGVSQSPRYKVAKRGQDVALRCDPISGHVSLFWYQQALGQGPEFLTYFQNEAQLDKSGLPSDRFFAERPEGSVSTLKIQRTQQEDSAVYLCASSPPYRSSGQETQYFGPGTRLLVL.

The chain links TRBV6-5 to TRBJ1-1, with D possibly matching TRBD1 (5 bases). With 5 bases removed from V and 1 base from J, the gap between germline ends came to 14 bases. Germline V CDR1 and CDR2: MNHEY, SVGAGI. The CDR3 length is 15 residues. DNA for the CDR3: TGTGCCAGCAGTCGGGGGACGGCCCCGAACACTGAAGCTTTCTTT. It codes for CASSRGTAPNTEAFF.

The chain links TRBV9 to TRBJ2-1; 12 bases are a match to TRBD2. The germline V gene encodes CDR1 SGDLS and CDR2 YYNGEE. This CDR3 has 15 amino acids. V was pared by 4 bases and J by 8 bases, with 7 bases of the junction left unmatched. In DNA form, the CDR3 reads TGTGCCAGCAGCTTTTCTAGCGGGGGGGCGTATGAGCAGTTCTTC. Its translation is CASSFSSGGAYEQFF.

The rearrangement links TRBV5-4 to TRBJ2-7, with TRBD2 identical over 7 bases. V shed 5 bases and J 4 bases; nucleotides not matched to a gene: 12. Germline-derived CDR1 and CDR2 are SGHNT and YYREEE (reference sequence). This CDR3 is built from 15 residues. CDR3 loop: CASRAQGKRGYEQYF. As DNA, the CDR3 is TGTGCCAGCAGGGCGCAGGGCAAGCGGGGTTACGAGCAGTACTTC. Together with reference TRBV5-4 and TRBJ2-7, the CDR3 gives the full variable domain: ETGVTQSPTHLIKTRGQQVTLRCSSQSGHNTVSWYQQALGQGPQFIFQYYREEENGRGNFPPRFSGLQFPNYSSELNVNALELDDSALYLCASRAQGKRGYEQYFGPGTRLTVT.

The rearrangement links TRBV7-9 to TRBJ2-1; D unresolved. The CDR3 is 13 residues long. Per germline, CDR1 SEHNR and CDR2 FQNEAQ (reference sequence). V gave up 3 bases and J gave up 5 bases, with 8 bases separating them. DNA of the CDR3: TGTGCCAGCAGCTTGGTGGCCGACAATGAGCAGTTCTTC. Translating gives CASSLVADNEQFF. The entire variable domain, with the rest obtained from reference TRBV7-9 and TRBJ2-1, is as follows: DTGVSQNPRHKITKRGQNVTFRCDPISEHNRLYWYRQTLGQGPEFLTYFQNEAQLEKSRLLSDRFSAERPKGSFSTLEIQRTEQGDSAMYLCASSLVADNEQFFGPGTRLTVL.

The chain recombines TRBV7-9 with TRBJ1-5; possibly TRBD1 for D (5 bases). Germline V gene sequence: CDR1 SEHNR, CDR2 FQNEAQ (reference sequence). The CDR3 has 13 residues. The V end was cut by 8 bases, the J end by 7 bases, with 15 bases between. In DNA, the CDR3 is TGTGCCAGCTCTCGGGGGGAAGGGCAGCCCCAGCATTTT. It is translated as CASSRGEGQPQHF.

The chain has TRBV27 and TRBJ1-5; 8 bases fit TRBD1. Germline CDR1 and CDR2: MNHEY and SMNVEV (reference sequence). Trimming at V came to 5 bases and at J to 3 bases, leaving 18 bases not matched to a gene. This CDR3 has 19 residues. The CDR3 coding sequence is TGTGCCAGCAGTCTCGAGCCCCCGGACAGGGAAGGAAACAATCAGCCCCAGCATTTT. It codes for CASSLEPPDREGNNQPQHF.

CDR3 residues: CASSRPGGINEQYF. The CDR3 region has the DNA TGTGCCAGCAGTCGACCGGGGGGCATCAACGAGCAGTACTTC. V gene TRBV28 combines with J gene TRBJ2-7; TRBD2 might be the D (7 bases). V gave up 5 bases and J gave up 5 bases, with 16 bases separating them. The CDR3 length is 14 residues. Germline V gives CDR1 MDHEN, CDR2 SYDVKM.

As to this clone: Distinct nucleotide sequences in the sample also encode this CDR3. The chain recombines TRBV5-1 with TRBJ1-1; a weak D match, TRBD1 (6 bases). Germline CDR1 is SGHRS and CDR2 is YFSETQ. The CDR3 has 14 amino acids. V was clipped by 7 bases and J by 1 base, with 14 bases between them. Written as DNA, the CDR3 is TGCGCCAGCTCCACATCGGGACAGAACACTGAAGCTTTCTTT. Protein sequence: CASSTSGQNTEAFF.

This chain joins TRBV19 and TRBJ2-1; tentative D call: TRBD2 (6 bases). The CDR3 has 14 amino acids. Germline loops: CDR1 LNHDA, CDR2 SQIVND (reference sequence). Trimming removed 3 bases at V and 6 bases at J, with 12 bases between. The CDR3, as DNA: TGTGCCAGTAGTATGGGGGGACGGAGCAATGAGCAGTTCTTC. As protein: CASSMGGRSNEQFF.

The rearrangement joins TRBV6-4 to TRBJ2-5, with a possible D match to TRBD2 (6 bases). The V gene's germline CDR1 is MRHNA and CDR2 SNTAGT. The CDR3 consists of 13 residues. The germline V and J ends were trimmed by 9 bases and 5 bases, with 16 bases remaining between them. In nucleotides, the CDR3 is TGTGCCAGTTCAAGGGAGGCACGGGAGACCCAGTACTTC. Translated: CASSREARETQYF.

The rearrangement links TRBV18 to TRBJ2-3; 9 positions match TRBD1. V shed 0 bases, J shed 1 base, and the junction held 5 bases outside the gene matches. The CDR3 spans 17 residues. Germline V gives CDR1 KGHSH, CDR2 LQKENI. The CDR3 DNA is TGTGCCAGCTCACCACCGGGACAGGGACTTCGCACAGATACGCAGTATTTT. It encodes CASSPPGQGLRTDTQYF.

V and J are TRBV3-1 (or the pseudogene TRBV3-2) and TRBJ2-1; TRBD2 agrees at 11 bases. The trim removed 4 bases at V and 3 bases at J, leaving 14 bases unmatched. CDR1 is LGHDT, CDR2 YNNKEL, per germline (reference sequence). This CDR3 has 19 amino acids. The CDR3 nucleotides are TGTGCCAGCAGCCGCGCGGGGCCTAGCGGGGGGAATTACTACAATGAGCAGTTCTTC. This sequence encodes CASSRAGPSGGNYYNEQFF.

V gene TRBV11-2 combines with J gene TRBJ1-1; D uncertain. Deletions cut 1 base from V and 3 bases from J, with 12 bases between. The CDR3 totals 15 residues. Germline values: CDR1 SGHAT, CDR2 FQNNGV. CDR3 nucleotide sequence: TGTGCCAGCAGCTTAGGGGCCAGGCAAGACACTGAAGCTTTCTTT. This codes for CASSLGARQDTEAFF.

This chain uses TRBV11-2 with TRBJ2-1, with 7 bases lining up with TRBD1. Germline lookup yields CDR1 SGHAT and CDR2 FQNNGV. After removal of 5 bases from V and 10 bases from J, the junction contained 5 bases not matched to a gene. This CDR3 has 12 residues. CDR3 DNA sequence: TGTGCCAGCAGCGTAACAGGGGCAGAGCAGTTCTTC. It encodes CASSVTGAEQFF.

This sequence joins TRBV5-5 and TRBJ2-2, with D unresolved. The germline V and J ends were trimmed by 1 base and 3 bases, with 10 bases remaining between them. The CDR3 runs 15 residues. The germline V gene encodes CDR1 SGHKS and CDR2 YYEKEE (reference sequence). This CDR3 reads CASSLRSFDTGELFF. The CDR3 nucleotides are TGTGCCAGCAGCTTGAGGAGCTTTGACACCGGGGAGCTGTTTTTT.

The rearrangement joins TRBV5-4 to TRBJ2-2; D is possibly TRBD1 (6 bases). Germline V gene data show CDR1 as SGHNT and CDR2 as YYREEE (reference sequence). CDR3 size: 13 residues. Trimming pared 10 bases from V and 2 bases from J, leaving 12 bases between. The CDR3 region has the DNA TGTGCCGTCAGGGGTCGAAACACCGGGGAGCTGTTTTTT. This codes for CAVRGRNTGELFF. Full variable domain (rest looked up from reference TRBV5-4 and TRBJ2-2): ETGVTQSPTHLIKTRGQQVTLRCSSQSGHNTVSWYQQALGQGPQFIFQYYREEENGRGNFPPRFSGLQFPNYSSELNVNALELDDSALYLCAVRGRNTGELFFGEGSRLTVL.

The chain joins TRBV5-1 to TRBJ1-6, with a tentative D call TRBD1 (6 bases). The CDR3 totals 15 residues. Germline V gene lookup returns CDR1 SGHRS and CDR2 YFSETQ. V lost 4 bases and J 11 bases, leaving 19 bases between the germline ends. Here the CDR3 reads CASSQGQQGGPPLHF. For the CDR3, the DNA is TGCGCCAGCAGCCAGGGTCAACAGGGCGGGCCACCCCTCCACTTT.

The chain carries TRBV6-5 and TRBJ1-3; possibly TRBD1 for D (6 bases). This CDR3 is built from 13 residues. The germline gives CDR1 MNHEY, CDR2 SVGAGI. V gave up 7 bases and J gave up 3 bases, with 10 bases separating them. The CDR3 loop is CASTGARGNTIYF. The DNA for the CDR3 is TGTGCCAGCACAGGGGCCCGTGGAAACACCATATATTTT.

The chain has TRBV5-1 and TRBJ2-1, with 10 bases matching TRBD2. The germline V gene has CDR1 SGHRS and CDR2 YFSETQ. The CDR3 is made up of 16 amino acids. Losses at the gene ends were 4 bases for V and 5 bases for J; bases not matched to a gene: 9. The CDR3 DNA sequence: TGCGCCAGCAGCAGCCAAAGCGGGGGGGCCAACAATGAGCAGTTCTTC. Translation: CASSSQSGGANNEQFF.

In its sample, this clone was seen once. The rearrangement links TRBV6-1 to TRBJ1-2; 7 bases match TRBD1. V gave up 1 base and J gave up 4 bases; unmatched junction bases: 3. CDR3 length equals 14 residues. Germline V lookup: CDR1 MNHNS, CDR2 SASEGT. The CDR3, as DNA: TGTGCCAGCAGTGAAGATTCAGGGGGCTATGGCTACACCTTC. Protein: CASSEDSGGYGYTF.

The rearrangement uses TRBV19 and TRBJ1-4; D perhaps matches TRBD1 (6 bases). The CDR3 extends over 15 amino acids. Germline-derived CDR1 and CDR2 are LNHDA and SQIVND (reference sequence). Deletions cut 7 bases from V and 3 bases from J, with 15 bases between. CDR3 nucleotide sequence: TGTGCCAGTAATCCCCGAAGGACAGCTAATGAAAAACTGTTTTTT. Translating it yields CASNPRRTANEKLFF.

This clone was detected a few times. The rearrangement links TRBV4-1 to TRBJ2-3; 9 bases are shared with TRBD2. CDR1 MGHRA and CDR2 YSYEKL come from the germline V gene. V trimming: 0 bases; J trimming: 3 bases; junction bases outside the gene matches: 7. The CDR3 loop spans 17 amino acids. CDR3: CASSQDGASGETDTQYF. DNA for the CDR3: TGCGCCAGCAGCCAAGATGGGGCTAGCGGGGAAACAGATACGCAGTATTTT.